This TCR beta chain was sequenced in a study of molecular identifiers for immune sequencing clone quantification. Overall study results and limits: The study reportedly detected spiked Jurkat TCR RNA from one cell among one million naive cells. Clones that had above 20 RNA copies took up over 97% of effector molecules but under 1% in naive cells.

This clonotype was detected only a few times. Its antigen is currently unknown. Sorting isolated naive CD8 T cells as CD8+CD4-CCR7+CD45RA+ events. TCRdb re-analysed the PCR reads in MiXCR, keeping a single row per CDR3 protein. The table includes around 300,000 distinct CDR3 sequences, about a quarter detected once. Input material: naive CD8+ T cells from blood, with Jurkat cell RNA spiked in. Subset here: FACS-sorted CD8+CD4-CCR7+CD45RA+ naive T cells. The clonotype comes from a human donor in good health. Some libraries in this study had Jurkat cell RNA spiked in.

The CDR3 nucleotides read TGTGCCAGCAGCTTACAGGAAGATACGCAGTATTTT. This encodes CASSLQEDTQYF. The chain uses TRBV13 and TRBJ2-3; D gene unclear. In germline, CDR1 is PRHDT, CDR2 FYEKMQ (reference sequence). V lost 2 bases and J 5 bases, leaving 5 bases between the germline ends. CDR3 length: 12 residues. The variable domain in full, with the rest retrieved from reference TRBV13 and TRBJ2-3, is AAGVIQSPRHLIKEKRETATLKCYPIPRHDTVYWYQQGPGQDPQFLISFYEKMQSDKGSIPDRFSAQQFSDYHSELNMSSLELGDSALYFCASSLQEDTQYFGPGTRLTVL.